This TCR beta chain is drawn from a study of T cell responses to AZD1222 COVID-19 vaccine. Assay used: immunoSEQ multiplex PCR; TCRdb lists only in-frame clones, some missing. The sample has approximately 130,000 clones; 80% to 90% are singletons. The CDR3 covers 14 residues. Germline assignment: CDR1 MDHEN and CDR2 SYDVKM. Trimming cost V 10 bases and J 0 bases, with 16 bases left between them. This sequence originates from an adult who received the AZD1222 COVID-19 vaccine. The chain carries TRBV28 and TRBJ2-7; the D gene could be TRBD1 or TRBD2 (5 bases each). The sequencing here drew on peripheral blood, taken 28 days after the second AZD1222 dose. The CDR3 sequence: CATTGTDSSYEQYF. The DNA for the CDR3 is TGTGCCACCACCGGGACCGACAGCTCCTACGAGCAGTACTTC.